The present T cell receptor (beta chain) was sequenced within a study of T cells in localized non-small cell lung cancer. Regarding this clone: Its antigen is unknown.

General study points: Uninvolved adjacent lung showed higher T cell clonality than tumor. Longer overall survival was associated with a higher density of T cells in the blood.

Germline V gene lookup returns CDR1 SEHNR and CDR2 FQNEAQ (reference sequence). The V end lost 6 bases, the J end lost 1 base, and 12 bases lay between the germline ends. The CDR3 covers 14 residues. Repertoires were generated with immunoSEQ multiplex PCR, while TCRdb's copy carries only in-frame clones and drops some. The profile shows 23,000 or so clones, roughly 84% of them singletons. The sequencing used peripheral blood, collected before any cancer treatment. The chain uses TRBV7-9 and TRBJ1-1, with D possibly being TRBD1 (6 bases). The sequence came from a male donor older than 55 with stage I squamous cell lung carcinoma. This CDR3 is CASRPSRGNTEAFF. In nucleotides, the CDR3 is TGTGCCAGCAGGCCCAGCAGGGGGAACACTGAAGCTTTCTTT.